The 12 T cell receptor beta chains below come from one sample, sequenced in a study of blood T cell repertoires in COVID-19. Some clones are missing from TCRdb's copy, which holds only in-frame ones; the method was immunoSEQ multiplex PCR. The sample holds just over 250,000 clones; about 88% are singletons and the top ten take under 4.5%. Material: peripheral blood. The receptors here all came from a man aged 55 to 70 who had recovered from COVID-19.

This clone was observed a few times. CDR3 region: CASSPGGGRAFF. In DNA form, the CDR3 reads TGTGCCAGCAGCCCGGGGGGGGGTAGAGCTTTCTTT. The rearrangement uses TRBV3-1 (or the pseudogene TRBV3-2) and TRBJ1-1; possibly TRBD1 for D (5 bases). Germline CDR1 LGHDT, CDR2 YNNKEL (reference sequence). This CDR3 contains 12 residues. V lost 4 bases and J 10 bases, leaving 13 bases between the germline ends.

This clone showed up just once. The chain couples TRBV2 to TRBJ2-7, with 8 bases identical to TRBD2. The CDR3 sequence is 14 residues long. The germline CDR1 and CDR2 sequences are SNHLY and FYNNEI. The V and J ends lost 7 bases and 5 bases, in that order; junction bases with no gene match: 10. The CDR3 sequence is CASTERGIPNEQYF. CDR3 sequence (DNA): TGTGCCAGCACCGAGCGGGGGATCCCCAACGAGCAGTACTTC.

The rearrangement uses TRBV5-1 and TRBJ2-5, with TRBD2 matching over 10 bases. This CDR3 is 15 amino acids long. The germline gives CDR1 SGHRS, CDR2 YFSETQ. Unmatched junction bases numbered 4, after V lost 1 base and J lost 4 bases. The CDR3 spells CASSLSSGGVETQYF. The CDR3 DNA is TGCGCCAGCAGCTTGTCTAGCGGGGGCGTAGAGACCCAGTACTTC.

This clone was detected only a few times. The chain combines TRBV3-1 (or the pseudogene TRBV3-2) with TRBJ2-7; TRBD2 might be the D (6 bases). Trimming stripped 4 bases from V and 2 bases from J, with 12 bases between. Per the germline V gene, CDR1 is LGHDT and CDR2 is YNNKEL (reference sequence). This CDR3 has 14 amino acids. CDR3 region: CASSPEGPTYEQYF. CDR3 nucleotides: TGTGCCAGCAGCCCGGAGGGACCGACCTACGAGCAGTACTTC.

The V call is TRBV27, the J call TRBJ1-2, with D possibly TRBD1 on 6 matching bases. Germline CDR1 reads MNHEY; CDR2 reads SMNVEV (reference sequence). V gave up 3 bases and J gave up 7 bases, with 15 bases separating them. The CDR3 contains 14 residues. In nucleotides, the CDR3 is TGTGCCAGCAGTTTCGGAGAGGGGGTTCCTGGCTACACCTTC. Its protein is CASSFGEGVPGYTF.

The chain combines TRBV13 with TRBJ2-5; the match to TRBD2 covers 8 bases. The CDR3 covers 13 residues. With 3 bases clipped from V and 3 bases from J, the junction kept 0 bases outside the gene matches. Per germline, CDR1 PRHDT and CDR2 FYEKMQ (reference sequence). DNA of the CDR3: TGTGCCAGCAGCTTCGGGAGGGAAGAGACCCAGTACTTC. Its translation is CASSFGREETQYF. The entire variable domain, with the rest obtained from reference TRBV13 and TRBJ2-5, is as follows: AAGVIQSPRHLIKEKRETATLKCYPIPRHDTVYWYQQGPGQDPQFLISFYEKMQSDKGSIPDRFSAQQFSDYHSELNMSSLELGDSALYFCASSFGREETQYFGPGTRLLVL.

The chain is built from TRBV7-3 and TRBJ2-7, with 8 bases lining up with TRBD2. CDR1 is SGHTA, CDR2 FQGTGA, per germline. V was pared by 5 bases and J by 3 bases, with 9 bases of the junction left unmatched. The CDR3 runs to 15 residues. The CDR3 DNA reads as TGTGCCAGCAGCCCCTATCCGGGGGGGGGCTACGAGCAGTACTTC. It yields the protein CASSPYPGGGYEQYF.

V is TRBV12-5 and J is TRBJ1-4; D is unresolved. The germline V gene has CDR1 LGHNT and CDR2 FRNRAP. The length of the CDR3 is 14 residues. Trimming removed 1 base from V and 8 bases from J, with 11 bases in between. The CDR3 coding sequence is TGTGCTAGTGGTTTGGGGCCTACGGGAGAAAAACTGTTTTTT. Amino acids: CASGLGPTGEKLFF.

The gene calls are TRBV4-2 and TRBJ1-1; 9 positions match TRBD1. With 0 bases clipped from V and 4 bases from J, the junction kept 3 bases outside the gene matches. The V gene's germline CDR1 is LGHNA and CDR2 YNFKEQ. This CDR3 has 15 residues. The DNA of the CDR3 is TGTGCCAGCAGCCAAGATGCGACAGGGGGCACTGAAGCTTTCTTT. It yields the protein CASSQDATGGTEAFF.

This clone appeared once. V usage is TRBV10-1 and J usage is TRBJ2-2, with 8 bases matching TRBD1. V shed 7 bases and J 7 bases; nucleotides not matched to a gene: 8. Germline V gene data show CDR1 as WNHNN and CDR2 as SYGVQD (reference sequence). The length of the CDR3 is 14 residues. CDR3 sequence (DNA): TGCGCCAGCATCCTACAGGGGGATCACGGGGAGCTGTTTTTT. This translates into CASILQGDHGELFF.

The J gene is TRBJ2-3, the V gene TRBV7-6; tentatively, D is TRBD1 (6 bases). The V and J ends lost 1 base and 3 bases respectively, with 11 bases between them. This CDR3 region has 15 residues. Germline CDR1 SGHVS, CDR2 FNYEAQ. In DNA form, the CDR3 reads TGTGCCAGCAGCTTAGATCAGGGGCGAACAGATACGCAGTATTTT. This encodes CASSLDQGRTDTQYF. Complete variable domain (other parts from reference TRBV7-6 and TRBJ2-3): GAGVSQSPRYKVTKRGQDVALRCDPISGHVSLYWYRQALGQGPEFLTYFNYEAQQDKSGLPNDRFSAERPEGSISTLTIQRTEQRDSAMYRCASSLDQGRTDTQYFGPGTRLTVL.

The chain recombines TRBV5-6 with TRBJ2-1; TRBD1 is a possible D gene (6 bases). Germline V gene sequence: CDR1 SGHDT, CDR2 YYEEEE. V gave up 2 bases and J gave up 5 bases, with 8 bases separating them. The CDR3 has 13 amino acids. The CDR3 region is CASSFGQNNEQFF. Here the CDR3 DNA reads TGTGCCAGCAGCTTCGGACAGAACAATGAGCAGTTCTTC.